The 26 T cell receptor beta chains below were found in one sample sequenced in a study of blood T cell repertoires in COVID-19. TCRdb's copy holds only in-frame clones and misses some; the assay was immunoSEQ multiplex PCR. The sample has around 190,000 clones; 86% are singletons. The sample comprised peripheral blood. The source of these receptors is a man between 65 and 85 years old with active or convalescent COVID-19.

The chain joins TRBV7-2 to TRBJ2-5; 7 bases fit TRBD1. Germline lookup yields CDR1 SGHTA and CDR2 FQGNSA. Trimming at V came to 5 bases and at J to 3 bases, leaving 9 bases not matched to a gene. The CDR3 loop spans 15 amino acids. CDR3 protein: CASSDRQGSKETQYF. The DNA of the CDR3 is TGTGCCAGCAGCGACCGACAGGGCAGTAAAGAGACCCAGTACTTC.

The rearrangement links TRBV28 to TRBJ1-1; 7 bases are a match to TRBD1. The junction had 16 bases not matched to a gene; V was cut back by 6 bases and J by 0 bases. Germline-derived CDR1 and CDR2 are MDHEN and SYDVKM. CDR3 length: 18 amino acids. CDR3 bases: TGTGCCAGCAGCCCAGGGGGGTCCAGCTCCACTATGAACACTGAAGCTTTCTTT. It codes for CASSPGGSSSTMNTEAFF.

The genes are TRBV28 and TRBJ1-1, with 8 bases identical to TRBD1. The germline V gene encodes CDR1 MDHEN and CDR2 SYDVKM. V was pared by 10 bases and J by 1 base, with 14 bases of the junction left unmatched. The CDR3 totals 16 residues. CDR3 nucleotides: TGTGCCACCAACCCCCTCGGACAGGGACGGAACACTGAAGCTTTCTTT. It yields the protein CATNPLGQGRNTEAFF.

V is TRBV2 and J is TRBJ1-4, with a tentative D call TRBD1 (5 bases). The CDR3 runs 13 residues. Germline V gene data show CDR1 as SNHLY and CDR2 as FYNNEI. V lost 3 bases, J lost 8 bases, and 10 bases lay in between. The CDR3 nucleotides read TGTGCCAGCAGTGAGCAGGGTTTCGAAAAACTGTTTTTT. Its protein product is CASSEQGFEKLFF.

The chain carries TRBV3-1 (or the pseudogene TRBV3-2) and TRBJ2-2; D is ambiguous. Trimming removed 3 bases from V and 8 bases from J, with 10 bases in between. Germline lookup yields CDR1 LGHDT and CDR2 YNNKEL (reference sequence). CDR3 length equals 13 residues. In DNA form, the CDR3 reads TGTGCCAGCAGCCACTTAGACTCGGGGGAGCTGTTTTTT. This codes for CASSHLDSGELFF.

This chain uses TRBV5-8 with TRBJ1-5; TRBD1 matches 7 bases. With 3 bases clipped from V and 5 bases from J, the junction kept 8 bases outside the gene matches. The CDR3 totals 15 residues. In germline, CDR1 is SGHTS, CDR2 YDEGEE. CDR3 DNA: TGTGCCAGCAGCTGGGGGACAGAGGGGGATCAGCCCCAGCATTTT. Protein: CASSWGTEGDQPQHF.

The chain uses TRBV28 and TRBJ1-2, with TRBD1 matching 9 bases. Germline-derived CDR1 and CDR2 are MDHEN and SYDVKM. J lost 4 bases, V lost 6 bases, and 15 bases had no gene match. The CDR3 has 17 residues. The CDR3 protein is CASSLEGITGGRYGYTF. Here the CDR3 DNA reads TGTGCCAGCAGCCTAGAGGGAATCACAGGGGGCCGCTATGGCTACACCTTC.

This chain uses TRBV5-1 with TRBJ2-5, with 10 positions matching TRBD2. Germline V gene lookup returns CDR1 SGHRS and CDR2 YFSETQ. The CDR3 runs 15 residues. V shed 6 bases, J shed 2 bases, and the junction held 7 bases outside the gene matches. The CDR3 protein is CASNLAGGVQETQYF. Here the CDR3 DNA reads TGCGCCAGCAACTTAGCGGGGGGCGTACAAGAGACCCAGTACTTC.

V usage is TRBV29-1 and J usage is TRBJ1-2; unclear D gene. The CDR3 is 13 residues long. Germline loops: CDR1 SQVTM, CDR2 ANQGSEA. The V gene lost 0 bases and the J gene lost 5 bases, with 10 bases spanning the gap. The CDR3, as DNA: TGCAGCGTTGAAGAGTTCAACAGTTATGGCTACACCTTC. Protein: CSVEEFNSYGYTF.

The chain combines TRBV25-1 with TRBJ2-5; possible D gene TRBD2, 5 bases. The germline gives CDR1 MGHDK, CDR2 SYGVNS. With 5 bases removed from V and 7 bases from J, the gap between germline ends came to 17 bases. This CDR3 is 14 amino acids long. In nucleotides, the CDR3 is TGTGCCAGCAGTACCTCGGGGAGCGCGGGGACCCAGTACTTC. It specifies CASSTSGSAGTQYF.

The chain carries TRBV7-2 and TRBJ1-6; TRBD1 is a possible D gene (6 bases). Germline V gene data show CDR1 as SGHTA and CDR2 as FQGNSA. Between the trimmed V and J ends, which lost 7 bases and 10 bases, there was a span of 17 bases. The CDR3 runs 14 residues. CDR3 in DNA: TGTGCCAGCACCGAGAGCAGGGGTAGCTCACCCCTCCACTTT. Translated, it gives CASTESRGSSPLHF. Filled out from reference TRBV7-2 and TRBJ1-6, the complete variable domain reads GAGVSQSPSNKVTEKGKDVELRCDPISGHTALYWYRQSLGQGLEFLIYFQGNSAPDKSGLPSDRFSAERTGGSVSTLTIQRTQQEDSAVYLCASTESRGSSPLHFGNGTRLTVT.

Written as DNA, the CDR3 is TGTGCCAGCAGTTTATTTGGGCAGGAATACACCGGGGAGCTGTTTTTT. It encodes CASSLFGQEYTGELFF. The rearrangement uses TRBV27 and TRBJ2-2; D unclear. This CDR3 spans 16 amino acids. V lost 1 base and J 3 bases, leaving 12 bases between the germline ends. Germline V gene data show CDR1 as MNHEY and CDR2 as SMNVEV (reference sequence).

The V and J genes are TRBV28 and TRBJ2-7, with 12 bases matching TRBD1. CDR1 and CDR2 (germline): MDHEN, SYDVKM. The ends lost 7 bases at V and 6 bases at J; junction bases unmatched: 10. This CDR3 region has 15 residues. The CDR3 sequence is CASNRPGTGGPEQYF. The CDR3, as DNA: TGTGCCAGCAATCGTCCCGGGACAGGGGGCCCCGAGCAGTACTTC.

This clone was detected many times. The chain uses TRBV30 and TRBJ2-1; 9 nucleotides match TRBD1. With 1 base clipped from V and 9 bases from J, the junction kept 7 bases outside the gene matches. This CDR3 has 14 residues. CDR1 is GTSNPN, CDR2 SVGIG, per germline (reference sequence). The CDR3 protein is CAWSEGQGLGEQFF. CDR3 sequence (DNA): TGTGCCTGGAGTGAAGGACAGGGGTTGGGTGAGCAGTTCTTC.

The chain links TRBV19 to TRBJ2-7; 8 nucleotides align to TRBD1. Germline CDR1 and CDR2: LNHDA and SQIVND (reference sequence). The CDR3 runs 16 residues. Losses at the gene ends were 4 bases for V and 2 bases for J; bases not matched to a gene: 10. This CDR3 reads CASSTTYRGATYEQYF. The CDR3, as DNA: TGTGCCAGTAGTACCACTTACAGGGGGGCCACCTACGAGCAGTACTTC.

This chain uses TRBV25-1 with TRBJ1-6; D might be TRBD1 (6 bases). Between the trimmed V and J ends, which lost 2 bases and 7 bases, there was a span of 15 bases. This CDR3 is built from 16 residues. CDR1 is MGHDK and CDR2 is SYGVNS in the germline V gene. This chain's CDR3 is CASSERGGTRNSPLHF. The CDR3 DNA is TGTGCCAGCAGTGAAAGAGGGGGAACGAGAAATTCACCCCTCCACTTT.

The chain couples TRBV19 to TRBJ1-2, with 7 bases matching TRBD1. Germline loops: CDR1 LNHDA, CDR2 SQIVND (reference sequence). CDR3 size: 16 residues. The J segment lost 5 bases and the V segment lost 5 bases, leaving 14 bases of the junction unmatched. The CDR3 DNA reads as TGTGCCAGTAGTTCAAGACAGGGCCGAGGAGTGTATGGCTACACCTTC. It yields the protein CASSSRQGRGVYGYTF. Filled out from reference TRBV19 and TRBJ1-2, the complete variable domain reads DGGITQSPKYLFRKEGQNVTLSCEQNLNHDAMYWYRQDPGQGLRLIYYSQIVNDFQKGDIAEGYSVSREKKESFPLTVTSAQKNPTAFYLCASSSRQGRGVYGYTFGSGTRLTVV.

V and J are TRBV28 and TRBJ2-1, with D possibly being TRBD2 (6 bases). Germline loops: CDR1 MDHEN, CDR2 SYDVKM. V was shortened by 4 bases and J by 12 bases, with 13 bases between the two germline ends. The CDR3 is made up of 12 amino acids. CDR3 nucleotide sequence: TGTGCCAGCAGTTCGGGACTCCCGGGGCAGTTCTTC. This encodes CASSSGLPGQFF.

A single count supports this clone. V is TRBV29-1 and J is TRBJ1-2; D possibly corresponds to TRBD1 (6 bases). V lost 4 bases and J 9 bases, leaving 24 bases between the germline ends. This CDR3 spans 15 amino acids. Germline assignment: CDR1 SQVTM and CDR2 ANQGSEA. The DNA for the CDR3 is TGCAGCGTTGGTTTTAGGGGCAGGGGCTTGGTGAGCTACACCTTC. Its protein is CSVGFRGRGLVSYTF.

V is TRBV11-2 and J is TRBJ1-2, with 11 positions matching TRBD1. Germline CDR1 SGHAT, CDR2 FQNNGV. After removal of 2 bases from V and 6 bases from J, the junction contained 11 bases not matched to a gene. The CDR3 covers 17 residues. In DNA, the CDR3 is TGTGCCAGCAGCTTAACCGGGACAGGGGGTTCGTGGAATGGCTACACCTTC. Amino acids: CASSLTGTGGSWNGYTF.

The chain recombines TRBV24-1 with TRBJ2-7, with TRBD2 identical over 8 bases. The CDR3 is made up of 15 amino acids. With V trimmed by 4 bases and J by 0 bases, 4 bases remained unmatched. CDR1 KGHDR and CDR2 SFDVKD come from the germline V gene. Written as DNA, the CDR3 is TGTGCCACCAGTGACCCAAGCGGGAGCTCCTACGAGCAGTACTTC. Translating it yields CATSDPSGSSYEQYF.

The V and J genes are TRBV6-6 and TRBJ2-7; weak D call: TRBD2 (6 bases). V was clipped by 7 bases and J by 3 bases, with 19 bases between them. The CDR3 totals 15 residues. Germline CDR1 and CDR2: MNHNY and SVGAGI (reference sequence). CDR3 amino acids: CASKDQEGPGYEQYF. The DNA of the CDR3 is TGTGCCAGCAAGGATCAGGAGGGGCCAGGCTACGAGCAGTACTTC.

This chain uses TRBV18 with TRBJ2-7, with 10 bases aligning to TRBD2. J gave up 2 bases and V 1 base, and 2 bases lay outside the gene matches. There are 15 residues in the CDR3. Germline V lookup: CDR1 KGHSH, CDR2 LQKENI. The CDR3 reads CASSPRLAGAYEQYF. The CDR3 nucleotides are TGTGCCAGCTCACCACGCCTAGCGGGGGCCTACGAGCAGTACTTC. The variable domain in full, with the rest retrieved from reference TRBV18 and TRBJ2-7, is NAGVMQNPRHLVRRRGQEARLRCSPMKGHSHVYWYRQLPEEGLKFMVYLQKENIIDESGMPKERFSAEFPKEGPSILRIQQVVRGDSAAYFCASSPRLAGAYEQYFGPGTRLTVT.

V usage is TRBV5-1 and J usage is TRBJ2-1; TRBD2 matches at 12 bases. This CDR3 contains 19 residues. Germline V gene sequence: CDR1 SGHRS, CDR2 YFSETQ. Germline trimming cut 0 bases from V and 0 bases from J; bases unmatched to any gene: 7. DNA of the CDR3: TGCGCCAGCAGCTTGGTTCGGACTAGCGGGGCCAGCTCCTACAATGAGCAGTTCTTC. This gives the protein CASSLVRTSGASSYNEQFF. Full variable domain (rest looked up from reference TRBV5-1 and TRBJ2-1): KAGVTQTPRYLIKTRGQQVTLSCSPISGHRSVSWYQQTPGQGLQFLFEYFSETQRNKGNFPGRFSGRQFSNSRSEMNVSTLELGDSALYLCASSLVRTSGASSYNEQFFGPGTRLTVL.

The rearrangement joins TRBV28 to TRBJ2-1; TRBD2 agrees at 10 bases. Germline lookup yields CDR1 MDHEN and CDR2 SYDVKM. V shed 6 bases and J 0 bases; nucleotides not matched to a gene: 14. There are 19 residues in the CDR3. This CDR3 is CASSHRGSGGAGSYNEQFF. CDR3 sequence (DNA): TGTGCCAGCAGCCACCGAGGGAGCGGGGGGGCCGGCTCCTACAATGAGCAGTTCTTC.

The rearrangement joins TRBV7-2 to TRBJ1-5, with D perhaps matching TRBD1 (6 bases). The germline V gene encodes CDR1 SGHTA and CDR2 FQGNSA. The CDR3 contains 14 residues. V lost 6 bases, J lost 3 bases, and 12 bases lay in between. CDR3 sequence (DNA): TGTGCCAGCAGTAGACAGGCGAACAATCAGCCCCAGCATTTT. It yields the protein CASSRQANNQPQHF.